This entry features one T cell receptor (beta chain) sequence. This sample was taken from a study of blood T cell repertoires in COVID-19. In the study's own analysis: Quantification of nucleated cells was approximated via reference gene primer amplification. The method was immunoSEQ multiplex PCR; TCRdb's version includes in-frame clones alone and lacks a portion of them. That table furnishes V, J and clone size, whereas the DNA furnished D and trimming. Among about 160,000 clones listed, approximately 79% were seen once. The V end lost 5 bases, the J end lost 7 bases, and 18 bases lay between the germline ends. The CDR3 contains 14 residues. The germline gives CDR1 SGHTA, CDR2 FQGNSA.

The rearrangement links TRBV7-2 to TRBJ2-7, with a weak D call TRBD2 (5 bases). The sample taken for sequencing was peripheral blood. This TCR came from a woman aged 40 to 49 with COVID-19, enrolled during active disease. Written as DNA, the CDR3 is TGTGCCAGCAGCCCCGGGGTGGGAATTTGGGAGCAGTACTTC. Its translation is CASSPGVGIWEQYF.